The T cell receptor (beta chain) described here comes from a study of cytomegalovirus exposure and HLA in healthy donors. Participants comprised healthy donors of bone marrow. The PCR employed 60 Vbeta primers together with 13 Jbeta primers. As handled by the study authors: Counted up in a later analysis, unique TCR beta chains came to about 80 million, with around 9.9 million shared. Profiling relied on immunoSEQ multiplex PCR, and the TCRdb table lists in-frame clones only, not all of them. V, J and clone size are taken as reported in that table, and D and trimming were inferred from the DNA itself. The table has 60,000 to 75,000 clones, about 74% seen once. Germline V gene sequence: CDR1 LGHNA, CDR2 YSLEER. Unmatched junction bases numbered 8, after V lost 0 bases and J lost 3 bases. The CDR3 is made up of 16 amino acids.

This rearrangement joins TRBV4-3 to TRBJ2-7, with TRBD2 matching over 7 bases. Input material: PBMCs. The source of this sequence is a woman in her twenties or thirties in good health and CMV-seropositive. The CDR3, as DNA: TGCGCCAGCAGCCAAGAGTGGGCTAGCGGAAGCTACGAGCAGTACTTC. Amino acid sequence: CASSQEWASGSYEQYF.